These 24 T cell receptor beta chains were sequenced from one sample in a study of CD8 T cells in Susac syndrome. About 0.5 to 1 ug RNA was reverse transcribed with random hexamers. A single record per CDR3 protein comes from TCRdb applying MiXCR to the immunoSEQ multiplex PCR reads. The table lists 150,000 to 200,000 distinct CDR3 sequences, roughly 94% of them singletons. Sequenced sample: CD4+ T cells from PBMCs. All receptors derive from a human donor with Susac syndrome.

A word on this clonotype: The junction does not match germline at one end; this may be a read error. The rearrangement joins TRBV4-1 to TRBJ1-5; no definite D call. Germline V gives CDR1 MGHRA, CDR2 YSYEKL. The CDR3 loop spans 16 amino acids. The CDR3 is CTSSQAAARSNQPQHF. The CDR3, as DNA: TGCACCAGCAGCCAAGCGGCAGCCCGTAGCAATCAGCCCCAGCATTTT.

The chain has TRBV12-3 or TRBV12-4 and TRBJ2-3, with D unresolved. V was cut by 6 bases and J by 7 bases, with 11 bases left in between. The CDR3 consists of 12 residues. CDR3 amino acids: CASRSRSNTQYF. The CDR3 DNA reads as TGTGCCAGCAGGTCCCGTTCGAATACGCAGTATTTT.

The chain employs TRBV7-3 and TRBJ2-7; D not certain. Germline CDR1 and CDR2: SGHTA and FQGTGA. The CDR3 length is 15 residues. Trimming pared 5 bases from V and 4 bases from J, leaving 18 bases between. The CDR3 sequence: CASSPKSLWVYEQYF. The DNA of the CDR3 is TGTGCCAGCAGCCCGAAGAGCCTTTGGGTTTACGAGCAGTACTTC.

This clonotype was counted between two and nine times. The chain combines TRBV19 with TRBJ1-1; the D is unclear. Trimming took 5 bases from V and 0 from J, leaving 4 bases between them. CDR3 length equals 12 residues. Germline V gene lookup returns CDR1 LNHDA and CDR2 SQIVND (reference sequence). DNA of the CDR3: TGTGCCAGTAGTTTCATGAACACTGAAGCTTTCTTT. This gives the protein CASSFMNTEAFF.

The V call is TRBV20-1, the J call TRBJ2-1; possibly TRBD2 for D (5 bases). The length of the CDR3 is 13 residues. V was cut by 3 bases and J by 9 bases, with 15 bases left in between. Germline values: CDR1 DFQATT, CDR2 SNEGSKA (reference sequence). The CDR3 DNA reads TGCAGTGCTAGGGGGAGCTCCTGGGGTGAGCAGTTCTTC. Translating gives CSARGSSWGEQFF.

V usage is TRBV10-3 and J usage is TRBJ1-3, with unresolved D. Germline loops: CDR1 ENHRY, CDR2 SYGVKD. The CDR3 runs to 12 residues. V lost 4 bases and J lost 6, with 7 bases in between. Here the CDR3 DNA reads TGTGCCATCAGTGGATCCGAAAACACCATATATTTT. Translating it yields CAISGSENTIYF.

J is TRBJ2-2 and V is TRBV9; TRBD2 aligns across 9 bases. Germline V gives CDR1 SGDLS, CDR2 YYNGEE. The CDR3 is made up of 17 amino acids. V shed 3 bases, J shed 5 bases, and the junction held 11 bases outside the gene matches. CDR3 protein: CASSGAASSGTTGELFF. The CDR3 DNA follows: TGTGCCAGCAGCGGGGCAGCTTCTAGCGGGACGACCGGGGAGCTGTTTTTT.

In this sample, this clonotype turned up once. V and J are TRBV5-1 and TRBJ1-1; D may be TRBD1 (5 bases). Between the trimmed V and J ends, which lost 3 bases and 4 bases, there was a span of 13 bases. The germline CDR1 and CDR2 sequences are SGHRS and YFSETQ. This CDR3 spans 14 amino acids. CDR3 protein: CASSSGEGATEAFF. CDR3 in DNA: TGCGCCAGCAGCTCCGGGGAAGGGGCCACTGAAGCTTTCTTT.

J is TRBJ2-1 and V is TRBV3-1; 7 bases match TRBD1. Germline CDR1 is LGHDT and CDR2 is YNNKEL (reference sequence). V lost 5 bases, J lost 2 bases, and 6 bases stayed unmatched. This CDR3 has 15 residues. The CDR3 DNA reads as TGTGCCAGCAGCTGGACAGGCGGACCCTACAATGAGCAGTTCTTC. Translation gives CASSWTGGPYNEQFF.

The chain carries TRBV7-2 and TRBJ2-5; D is possibly TRBD2 (5 bases). The CDR3 loop spans 14 amino acids. Trimming took off 3 bases at V and 3 bases at J, with 11 bases between the two ends. Looked up from germline, CDR1 is SGHTA and CDR2 is FQGNSA. This CDR3 is CASSFEGLEETQYF. The CDR3 nucleotides are TGTGCCAGCAGCTTCGAAGGACTCGAAGAGACCCAGTACTTC.

The chain combines TRBV7-9 with TRBJ1-2; TRBD1 might be the D (6 bases). The germline CDR1 and CDR2 sequences are SEHNR and FQNEAQ (reference sequence). V was pared by 3 bases and J by 4 bases, with 9 bases between. The CDR3 contains 13 residues. The CDR3 region has the DNA TGTGCCAGCAGCTTTTCACAGGGCTATGGCTACACCTTC. Amino acids: CASSFSQGYGYTF.

The rearrangement links TRBV3-1 to TRBJ2-7, with 8 bases fitting TRBD2. CDR1 LGHDT and CDR2 YNNKEL come from the germline V gene (reference sequence). Trimming cost V 5 bases and J 5 bases; bases outside gene matches: 11. The CDR3 consists of 15 residues. CDR3 sequence: CASSEAIAGINEQYF. CDR3 sequence (DNA): TGTGCCAGCAGCGAGGCTATAGCGGGAATCAACGAGCAGTACTTC.

The chain links TRBV12-3 or TRBV12-4 to TRBJ1-2, with D tentatively TRBD1 (5 bases). The CDR3 sequence is 12 residues long. V dropped 5 bases and J dropped 4 bases, with 8 bases sitting between them. CDR3 amino acids: CASSQGRYGYTF. CDR3 sequence (DNA): TGTGCCAGCAGTCAGGGCCGCTATGGCTACACCTTC.

This clonotype was detected only once. This chain uses TRBV20-1 with TRBJ2-3; weak D call: TRBD2 (5 bases). The CDR3 is 14 amino acids. V lost 0 bases to trimming and J lost 0 bases, with 7 bases between them. Per the germline V gene, CDR1 is DFQATT and CDR2 is SNEGSKA (reference sequence). The CDR3 coding sequence is TGCAGTGCTAGAGAACGGACTAGCACAGATACGCAGTATTTT. Translating it yields CSARERTSTDTQYF.

The CDR3 region has the DNA TGTGCCAGCAGAAACATCAACTACGAGCAGTACTTC. This gives the protein CASRNINYEQYF. The V gene is TRBV28, the J gene TRBJ2-7, with no clear D. The V gene's germline CDR1 is MDHEN and CDR2 SYDVKM. This CDR3 is built from 12 residues. The ends were cut back, 6 bases at V and 3 bases at J, with 9 bases in the middle.

This clonotype was found once. The rearrangement links TRBV29-1 to TRBJ1-1, with 8 bases that match TRBD1. The junction had 6 bases not matched to a gene; V was cut back by 4 bases and J by 2 bases. The CDR3 is made up of 14 amino acids. The germline CDR1 and CDR2 sequences are SQVTM and ANQGSEA. As DNA, the CDR3 is TGCAGCGTTGCCGGGACAGGTCTTAACACTGAAGCTTTCTTT. This translates into CSVAGTGLNTEAFF.

This rearrangement joins TRBV30 to TRBJ2-2; tentatively, D is TRBD2 (6 bases). V was cut by 3 bases and J by 5 bases, with 16 bases left in between. Per germline, CDR1 GTSNPN and CDR2 SVGIG (reference sequence). This CDR3 has 15 residues. CDR3 coding DNA: TGTGCCTGGAGGACCGGGACGGCGGGGACCGGGGAGCTGTTTTTT. Translation: CAWRTGTAGTGELFF.

The chain joins TRBV6-5 to TRBJ2-7; D not resolved. The CDR3 consists of 14 residues. V was trimmed by 4 bases and J by 8 bases, leaving 18 bases between them. Germline CDR1 MNHEY, CDR2 SVGAGI. The CDR3 protein is CASSSTPSKVKQYF. CDR3 DNA sequence: TGTGCCAGCAGTTCGACGCCTTCGAAAGTCAAGCAGTACTTC.

The chain couples TRBV20-1 to TRBJ2-7; possible D gene TRBD1, 5 bases. V was trimmed by 5 bases and J by 0 bases, leaving 8 bases between them. The germline CDR1 and CDR2 sequences are DFQATT and SNEGSKA (reference sequence). The CDR3 totals 12 residues. The CDR3 DNA is TGCAGTGCTCCCAGGGACTCCTACGAGCAGTACTTC. Its protein product is CSAPRDSYEQYF.

The chain joins TRBV28 to TRBJ1-1; 9 nucleotides line up with TRBD1. The CDR3 length is 12 residues. The V segment lost 6 bases and the J segment 4 bases; nucleotides outside the gene matches: 0. Germline V gives CDR1 MDHEN, CDR2 SYDVKM. The CDR3 DNA reads as TGTGCCAGCAGGACAGGGGGCACTGAAGCTTTCTTT. Protein product: CASRTGGTEAFF.

The CDR3 here is CSVVQGPTEAFF. CDR3 in DNA: TGCAGCGTTGTACAGGGACCCACTGAAGCTTTCTTT. The chain is built from TRBV29-1 and TRBJ1-1, with D possibly TRBD1 on 6 matching bases. This CDR3 is built from 12 residues. Germline V lookup: CDR1 SQVTM, CDR2 ANQGSEA. V lost 4 bases and J 4 bases, leaving 10 bases between the germline ends.

J is TRBJ1-2 and V is TRBV6-6; D call uncertain. Germline-derived CDR1 and CDR2 are MNHNY and SVGAGI (reference sequence). V was shortened by 0 bases and J by 6 bases, with 11 bases between the two germline ends. This CDR3 region has 14 residues. The CDR3 sequence: CASSYSPRRDGYTF. CDR3 sequence (DNA): TGTGCCAGCAGTTACTCTCCAAGGAGGGATGGCTACACCTTC.

A remark on this clonotype: The junction differs from germline at one of its ends, possibly a read error. The chain carries TRBV7-7 and TRBJ2-7, with 10 bases fitting TRBD1. CDR3 size: 14 residues. The V gene's germline CDR1 is SSHAT and CDR2 FNYEAQ (reference sequence). The CDR3 nucleotides read TGTGCTAGCAGCCCGGACAGGGGGTCGGAGGAGCAGTACTTC. This encodes CASSPDRGSEEQYF.

In DNA, the CDR3 is TGTGCCACCAGCAGAGATCTGCCTCCTGGGGCCAACGTCCTGACTTTC. This encodes CATSRDLPPGANVLTF. V and J are TRBV15 and TRBJ2-6; the D is unclear. The CDR3 has 16 amino acids. Trimming left V 0 bases short and J 2 bases short, with 8 bases between. CDR1 and CDR2 from the germline V gene are LNHNV and YYDKDF (reference sequence).